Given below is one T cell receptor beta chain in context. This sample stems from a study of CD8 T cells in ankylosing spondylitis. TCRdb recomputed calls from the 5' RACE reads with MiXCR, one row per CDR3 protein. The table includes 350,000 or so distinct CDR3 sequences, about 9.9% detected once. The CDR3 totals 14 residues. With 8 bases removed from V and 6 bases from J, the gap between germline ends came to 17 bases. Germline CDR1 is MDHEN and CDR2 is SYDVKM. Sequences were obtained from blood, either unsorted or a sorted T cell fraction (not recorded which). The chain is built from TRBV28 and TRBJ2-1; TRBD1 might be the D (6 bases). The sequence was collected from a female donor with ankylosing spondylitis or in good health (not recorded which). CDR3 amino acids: CASRKPRGGNEQFF. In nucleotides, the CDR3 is TGTGCCAGCCGGAAACCCCGAGGGGGCAATGAGCAGTTCTTC.